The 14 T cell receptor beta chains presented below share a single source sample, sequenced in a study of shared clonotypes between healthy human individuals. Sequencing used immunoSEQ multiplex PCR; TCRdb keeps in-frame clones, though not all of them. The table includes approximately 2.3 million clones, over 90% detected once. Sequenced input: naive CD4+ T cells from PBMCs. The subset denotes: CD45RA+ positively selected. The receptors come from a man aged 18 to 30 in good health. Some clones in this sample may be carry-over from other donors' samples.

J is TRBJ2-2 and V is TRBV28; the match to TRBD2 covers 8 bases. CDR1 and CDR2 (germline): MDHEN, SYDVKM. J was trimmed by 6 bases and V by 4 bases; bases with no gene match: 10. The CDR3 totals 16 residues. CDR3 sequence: CASSYGFGGASGELFF. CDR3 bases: TGTGCCAGCAGTTACGGATTCGGGGGGGCATCCGGGGAGCTGTTTTTT.

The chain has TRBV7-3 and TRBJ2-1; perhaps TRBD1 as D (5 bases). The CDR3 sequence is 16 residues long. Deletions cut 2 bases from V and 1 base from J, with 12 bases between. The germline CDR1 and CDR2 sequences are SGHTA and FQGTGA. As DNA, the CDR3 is TGTGCCAGCAGCTTAGGTGGGGCTACTTCCTACAATGAGCAGTTCTTC. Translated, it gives CASSLGGATSYNEQFF.

CDR3 DNA: TGTGCCAGCAGTTCAGTAGCCTACGAGCAGTACTTC. Its translation: CASSSVAYEQYF. J is TRBJ2-7 and V is TRBV6-1; unclear D gene. V was pared by 5 bases and J by 2 bases, with 7 bases between. The CDR3 consists of 12 residues. Germline CDR1 and CDR2: MNHNS and SASEGT.

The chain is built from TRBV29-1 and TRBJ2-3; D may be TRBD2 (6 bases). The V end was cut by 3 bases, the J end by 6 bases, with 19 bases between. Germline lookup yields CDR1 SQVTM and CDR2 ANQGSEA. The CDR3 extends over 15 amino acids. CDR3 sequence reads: CSVEVNGSPADTQYF. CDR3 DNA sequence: TGCAGCGTTGAGGTCAACGGGAGCCCTGCGGATACGCAGTATTTT.

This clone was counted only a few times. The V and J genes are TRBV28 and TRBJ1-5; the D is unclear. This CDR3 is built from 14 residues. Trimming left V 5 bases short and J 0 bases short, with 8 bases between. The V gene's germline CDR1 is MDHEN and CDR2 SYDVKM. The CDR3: CASSGSYSNQPQHF. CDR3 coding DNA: TGTGCCAGCAGTGGCTCGTATAGCAATCAGCCCCAGCATTTT.

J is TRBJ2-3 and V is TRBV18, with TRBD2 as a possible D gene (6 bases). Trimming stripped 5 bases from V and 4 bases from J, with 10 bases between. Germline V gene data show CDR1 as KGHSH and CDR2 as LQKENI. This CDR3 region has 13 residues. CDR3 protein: CASSSGVSDTQYF. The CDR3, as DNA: TGTGCCAGCTCATCGGGGGTCTCAGATACGCAGTATTTT. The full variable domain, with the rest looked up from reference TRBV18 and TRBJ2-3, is NAGVMQNPRHLVRRRGQEARLRCSPMKGHSHVYWYRQLPEEGLKFMVYLQKENIIDESGMPKERFSAEFPKEGPSILRIQQVVRGDSAAYFCASSSGVSDTQYFGPGTRLTVL.

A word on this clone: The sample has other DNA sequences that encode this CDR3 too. CDR3 loop: CASRPGRETQYF. CDR3 DNA sequence: TGCGCCAGCAGGCCAGGGAGAGAGACCCAGTACTTC. V and J are TRBV5-1 and TRBJ2-5; D is perhaps TRBD1 or TRBD2 (5 bases each). The V end was cut by 5 bases, the J end by 4 bases, with 9 bases between. This CDR3 is 12 amino acids long. CDR1 and CDR2 from the germline V gene are SGHRS and YFSETQ. Supplemented by reference TRBV5-1 and TRBJ2-5, the full variable domain reads KAGVTQTPRYLIKTRGQQVTLSCSPISGHRSVSWYQQTPGQGLQFLFEYFSETQRNKGNFPGRFSGRQFSNSRSEMNVSTLELGDSALYLCASRPGRETQYFGPGTRLLVL.

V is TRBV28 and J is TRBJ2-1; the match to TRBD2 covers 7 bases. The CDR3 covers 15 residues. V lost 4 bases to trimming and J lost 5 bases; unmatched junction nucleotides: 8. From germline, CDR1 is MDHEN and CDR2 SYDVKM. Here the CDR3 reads CASSSGSGKNNEQFF. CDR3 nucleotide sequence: TGTGCCAGCAGTTCAGGAAGCGGGAAGAACAATGAGCAGTTCTTC.

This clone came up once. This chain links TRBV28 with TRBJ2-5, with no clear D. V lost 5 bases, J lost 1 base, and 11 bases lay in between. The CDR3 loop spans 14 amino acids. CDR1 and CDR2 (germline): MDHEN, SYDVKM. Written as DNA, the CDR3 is TGTGCCAGCAGTCTCCTTAGGGCCCAAGAGACCCAGTACTTC. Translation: CASSLLRAQETQYF.

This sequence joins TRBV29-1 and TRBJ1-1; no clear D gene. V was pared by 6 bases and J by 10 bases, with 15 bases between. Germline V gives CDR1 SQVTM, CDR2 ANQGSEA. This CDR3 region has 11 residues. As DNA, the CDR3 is TGCAGCGTCGGAGGTCTACCTGTAGCTTTCTTT. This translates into CSVGGLPVAFF.

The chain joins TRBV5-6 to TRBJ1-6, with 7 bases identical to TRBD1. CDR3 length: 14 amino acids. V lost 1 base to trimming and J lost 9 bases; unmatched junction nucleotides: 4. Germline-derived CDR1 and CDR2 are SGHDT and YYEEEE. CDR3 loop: CASSLLAGGSPLHF. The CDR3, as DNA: TGTGCCAGCAGCTTGCTCGCAGGGGGTTCACCCCTCCACTTT.

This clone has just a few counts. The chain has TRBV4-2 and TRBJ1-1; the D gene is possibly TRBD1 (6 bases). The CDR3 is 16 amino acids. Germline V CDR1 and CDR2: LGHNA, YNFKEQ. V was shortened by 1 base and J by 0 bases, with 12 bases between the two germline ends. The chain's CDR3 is CASSQVGGWMNTEAFF. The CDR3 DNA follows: TGTGCCAGCAGCCAAGTTGGGGGCTGGATGAACACTGAAGCTTTCTTT.

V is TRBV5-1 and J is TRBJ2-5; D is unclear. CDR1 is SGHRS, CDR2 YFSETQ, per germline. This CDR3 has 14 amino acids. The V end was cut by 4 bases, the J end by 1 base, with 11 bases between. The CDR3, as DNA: TGCGCCAGCAGCCCGCTCCGGTTCCAAGAGACCCAGTACTTC. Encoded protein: CASSPLRFQETQYF. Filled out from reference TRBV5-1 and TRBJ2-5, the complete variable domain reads KAGVTQTPRYLIKTRGQQVTLSCSPISGHRSVSWYQQTPGQGLQFLFEYFSETQRNKGNFPGRFSGRQFSNSRSEMNVSTLELGDSALYLCASSPLRFQETQYFGPGTRLLVL.

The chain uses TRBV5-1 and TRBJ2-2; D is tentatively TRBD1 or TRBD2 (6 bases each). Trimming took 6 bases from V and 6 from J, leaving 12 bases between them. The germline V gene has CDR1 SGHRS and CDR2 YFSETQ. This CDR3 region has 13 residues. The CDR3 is CASTPEGAGELFF. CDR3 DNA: TGCGCCAGCACCCCGGAGGGGGCCGGGGAGCTGTTTTTT.